The TCR beta chain under discussion was sequenced for a study of control samples from healthy donors and cancer patients. TCRdb's table, derived via immunoSEQ multiplex PCR, lists solely in-frame clones and lacks some. The repertoire holds under 140,000 clones, with roughly 90% as singletons. Sample: PBMCs. The clonotype was recovered from a woman aged 60-75 years with lung cancer.

The CDR3 coding sequence is TGTGCCAGTAGTTCTCGGACAGGGGTGGGGAACACTGAAGCTTTCTTT. Its translation is CASSSRTGVGNTEAFF. The chain couples TRBV19 to TRBJ1-1, with 9 bases aligning to TRBD1. Unmatched junction bases numbered 8, after V lost 5 bases and J lost 1 base. The CDR3 extends over 16 amino acids. Germline V gene lookup returns CDR1 LNHDA and CDR2 SQIVND (reference sequence).